Below are 23 T cell receptor beta chains sequenced from a single sample in a study of T cells in Graves' hyperthyroidism and ophthalmopathy. From RNA transcripts, TCR beta CDR3 regions were amplified. HTBI primers were used for first-round RT-PCR of the TCR CDR3. TCRdb reprocessed the multiplex PCR reads with MiXCR, giving one entry per CDR3 protein. This sample carries a few hundred thousand distinct CDR3 sequences, approximately 14% of them seen once, and the ten largest clones take about 27%. The sample consisted of blood. These receptor sequences come from a woman under 30 with Graves' hyperthyroidism that later progressed to Graves' ophthalmopathy.

This clonotype was seen more than once but under ten times. This sequence joins TRBV12-3 or TRBV12-4 and TRBJ2-6, with TRBD1 matching over 9 bases. This CDR3 spans 17 amino acids. The ends lost 8 bases at V and 2 bases at J; junction bases unmatched: 10. CDR3 DNA: TGTGCCAGCGGTTCCGGGACAGGGTTAGCTGGGGCCAACGTCCTGACTTTC. The encoded protein is CASGSGTGLAGANVLTF.

This clonotype was seen more than once but under ten times. The chain uses TRBV24-1 and TRBJ2-1; D possibly corresponds to TRBD2 (6 bases). Germline assignment: CDR1 KGHDR and CDR2 SFDVKD. V shed 5 bases and J shed 5 bases, with 18 bases lying between them. There are 16 residues in the CDR3. Here the CDR3 DNA reads TGTGCCACCAGTGGTTCGGAGGGAGCCAGGGACAATGAGCAGTTCTTC. Its protein is CATSGSEGARDNEQFF.

V and J are TRBV4-1 and TRBJ2-1, with TRBD2 matching over 9 bases. The germline gives CDR1 MGHRA, CDR2 YSYEKL. The CDR3 covers 15 residues. The ends lost 4 bases at V and 8 bases at J; junction bases unmatched: 9. The CDR3 loop is CASSPRVAGEDEQFF. The CDR3 DNA follows: TGCGCCAGCAGCCCCAGGGTAGCGGGAGAGGATGAGCAGTTCTTC.

This clonotype showed up many times. The chain carries TRBV20-1 and TRBJ2-3, with D maybe TRBD1 (7 bases). The CDR3 sequence is 17 residues long. V shed 6 bases and J shed 0 bases, with 22 bases lying between them. The germline V gene encodes CDR1 DFQATT and CDR2 SNEGSKA (reference sequence). CDR3 amino acids: CSATGDGTDTSTDTQYF. The CDR3 DNA reads TGCAGTGCAACGGGGGACGGGACAGATACTAGCACAGATACGCAGTATTTT.

In this sample, this clonotype turned up a few times. The J gene is TRBJ1-4, the V gene TRBV19, with D unclear. This CDR3 spans 15 amino acids. The ends were cut back, 3 bases at V and 0 bases at J, with 8 bases in the middle. Germline CDR1 reads LNHDA; CDR2 reads SQIVND (reference sequence). CDR3 nucleotides: TGTGCCAGTAGTATCACGGTTGCAACTAATGAAAAACTGTTTTTT. It is translated as CASSITVATNEKLFF.

By proportion, this clonotype is medium-sized. The rearrangement joins TRBV18 to TRBJ2-5; no reliable D call. V lost 2 bases and J lost 5, with 0 bases in between. The CDR3 is 10 residues long. Germline V gene lookup returns CDR1 KGHSH and CDR2 LQKENI. The CDR3 sequence: CASSPETQYF. CDR3 DNA sequence: TGTGCCAGCTCACCAGAGACCCAGTACTTC. The whole variable domain, remainder taken from reference TRBV18 and TRBJ2-5, is NAGVMQNPRHLVRRRGQEARLRCSPMKGHSHVYWYRQLPEEGLKFMVYLQKENIIDESGMPKERFSAEFPKEGPSILRIQQVVRGDSAAYFCASSPETQYFGPGTRLLVL.

This clonotype was seen more than once but under ten times. V and J are TRBV29-1 and TRBJ2-1; the match to TRBD2 covers 7 bases. After removal of 7 bases from V and 15 bases from J, the junction contained 12 bases not matched to a gene. Germline CDR1 reads SQVTM; CDR2 reads ANQGSEA. The CDR3 has 11 amino acids. The CDR3 spells CSDATSPQGFF. CDR3 DNA sequence: TGCAGCGACGCGACTAGCCCCCAGGGGTTCTTC.

J is TRBJ2-7 and V is TRBV27; D might be TRBD1 (5 bases). V dropped 0 bases and J dropped 2 bases, with 11 bases sitting between them. The CDR3 has 15 amino acids. Germline V gene sequence: CDR1 MNHEY, CDR2 SMNVEV (reference sequence). Here the CDR3 DNA reads TGTGCCAGCAGTTTATCGCAGGGATCCCCCTACGAGCAGTACTTC. This codes for CASSLSQGSPYEQYF.

This chain uses TRBV10-3 with TRBJ2-1; D might be TRBD2 (6 bases). Germline lookup yields CDR1 ENHRY and CDR2 SYGVKD. V was clipped by 4 bases and J by 5 bases, with 12 bases between them. This CDR3 has 14 amino acids. CDR3 nucleotide sequence: TGTGCCATCAGTGCAGCGACTAGAAACAATGAGCAGTTCTTC. Its translation: CAISAATRNNEQFF.

In this sample, this clonotype turned up once. A much larger clone is a single base away; this may be a read error. This chain joins TRBV4-1 and TRBJ2-7; possible D gene TRBD1, 6 bases. TRBJ2-1 matches the DNA end more closely, so the J call is doubtful. The CDR3 length is 13 residues. Germline V gives CDR1 MGHRA, CDR2 YSYEKL. The CDR3 nucleotides are TGCGCCAGCAGCCAAGAACAGGGATACGAGCAGTTCTTC. This codes for CASSQEQGYEQFF.

Remarks on this clonotype: A read error may account for a junction end that differs from germline. The rearrangement links TRBV5-4 to TRBJ1-6; D possibly corresponds to TRBD1 (6 bases). CDR1 and CDR2 from the germline V gene are SGHNT and YYREEE (reference sequence). This CDR3 contains 14 residues. CDR3 in amino acids: CASSLRTVNSPRHF. DNA of the CDR3: TGTGCCAGCAGCTTGCGGACAGTCAATTCACCCCGCCACTTT.

This clonotype was detected ten times or more. The CDR3 bases are TGTGCCACCAGCGGCTCGACTAGAGGGGGGACAGATACGCAGTATTTT. Translated: CATSGSTRGGTDTQYF. The J gene is TRBJ2-3, the V gene TRBV15; D is tentatively TRBD1 or TRBD2 (6 bases each). V was cut by 5 bases and J by 3 bases, with 18 bases left in between. This CDR3 is built from 16 residues. Germline V gene sequence: CDR1 LNHNV, CDR2 YYDKDF (reference sequence).

This clonotype was observed a few times. The gene calls are TRBV6-1 and TRBJ2-5; D may be TRBD2 (6 bases). CDR1 MNHNS and CDR2 SASEGT come from the germline V gene. CDR3 length: 14 residues. V lost 7 bases and J lost 1, with 13 bases in between. The CDR3 DNA follows: TGTGCCAGCATCGCAAGGGACTTCCAAGAGACCCAGTACTTC. It is translated as CASIARDFQETQYF.

This clonotype was counted many times. CDR3 residues: CASSLFKLLAESYNEQFF. DNA for the CDR3: TGTGCCAGCAGCTTATTCAAACTCCTAGCGGAGTCTTACAATGAGCAGTTCTTC. V and J are TRBV7-9 and TRBJ2-1, with 7 bases matching TRBD2. Germline values: CDR1 SEHNR, CDR2 FQNEAQ (reference sequence). There are 18 residues in the CDR3. J was trimmed by 4 bases and V by 2 bases; bases with no gene match: 14.

This clonotype was detected many times. This chain joins TRBV5-1 and TRBJ1-1; D perhaps matches TRBD1 (5 bases). The V end was cut by 0 bases, the J end by 7 bases, with 16 bases between. The CDR3 is made up of 15 amino acids. Germline lookup yields CDR1 SGHRS and CDR2 YFSETQ. The CDR3 sequence: CASSLVGARSGEAFF. CDR3 DNA sequence: TGCGCCAGCAGCTTGGTCGGGGCAAGGAGCGGTGAAGCTTTCTTT.

This clonotype was seen more than once but under ten times. This may arise from a read error, as a much more abundant clone is one base away. V and J are TRBV27 and TRBJ2-1, with D tentatively TRBD1 or TRBD2 (5 bases each). The V gene's germline CDR1 is MNHEY and CDR2 SMNVEV (reference sequence). V lost 2 bases and J lost 3, with 14 bases in between. The CDR3 runs 16 residues. CDR3 coding DNA: TGTGCCAGCAGTTTAGAGGGACGGGGATACTACAATGAGCAGTTCTTC. Amino acid sequence: CASSLEGRGYYNEQFF.

This clonotype showed up just a few times. The rearrangement joins TRBV9 to TRBJ2-2; tentatively, D is TRBD2 (6 bases). Germline CDR1 is SGDLS and CDR2 is YYNGEE. The V gene lost 3 bases and the J gene lost 4 bases, with 16 bases spanning the gap. The CDR3 is 16 amino acids. As DNA, the CDR3 is TGTGCCAGCAGCGACCCCCAATTGGGGGGCACCGGGGAGCTGTTTTTT. Translating it yields CASSDPQLGGTGELFF.

There are many counts of this clonotype. The CDR3 nucleotides read TGTGCCACCGGGGACAGCCAAGAGACCCAGTACTTC. Amino acid sequence: CATGDSQETQYF. The chain employs TRBV3-1 and TRBJ2-5, with TRBD1 identical over 7 bases. The CDR3 spans 12 residues. Trimming at V came to 10 bases and at J to 1 base, leaving 3 bases not matched to a gene. Germline loops: CDR1 LGHDT, CDR2 YNNKEL (reference sequence).

At least ten counts were recorded for this clonotype. In DNA form, the CDR3 reads TGTGCCAGCAGTTTTGGGGGACAGGGGGCGTTTTCACCCCTCCACTTT. Its protein product is CASSFGGQGAFSPLHF. The V call is TRBV28, the J call TRBJ1-6; 12 nucleotides line up with TRBD1. Germline loops: CDR1 MDHEN, CDR2 SYDVKM. The V gene end was trimmed by 3 bases and the J gene end by 9 bases; junction bases not matched to a gene: 6. The CDR3 extends over 16 amino acids.

There are a few counts of this clonotype. This chain joins TRBV20-1 and TRBJ1-1, with a weak D call TRBD1 (5 bases). The CDR3 contains 13 residues. Looked up from germline, CDR1 is DFQATT and CDR2 is SNEGSKA (reference sequence). In nucleotides, the CDR3 is TGCTCCCTACTCGGGGGGGTGAACACTGAAGCTTTCTTT. It specifies CSLLGGVNTEAFF.

In its sample, this clonotype was seen many times. The rearrangement uses TRBV6-5 and TRBJ2-3; TRBD2 matches 9 bases. Germline CDR1 MNHEY, CDR2 SVGAGI. The V segment lost 1 base and the J segment 4 bases; nucleotides outside the gene matches: 9. The CDR3 totals 17 residues. CDR3 DNA: TGTGCCAGCAGTTACTGGGCGGGAGGGCCGTTGGCAGATACGCAGTATTTT. Amino acids: CASSYWAGGPLADTQYF.

In this sample, this clonotype turned up many times. Here the CDR3 DNA reads TGTGCCAGCAGCCAAGATCACCAGAACACTGAAGCTTTCTTT. It codes for CASSQDHQNTEAFF. The chain has TRBV3-1 and TRBJ1-1; no clear D. Germline assignment: CDR1 LGHDT and CDR2 YNNKEL (reference sequence). CDR3 length equals 14 residues. V was trimmed by 0 bases and J by 1 base, leaving 6 bases between them.

This clonotype was recorded at least ten times. The V and J genes are TRBV3-1 and TRBJ2-1; D unresolved. The V and J ends lost 2 bases and 4 bases respectively, with 9 bases between them. Per germline, CDR1 LGHDT and CDR2 YNNKEL (reference sequence). The CDR3 is made up of 14 amino acids. The CDR3 region has the DNA TGTGCCAGCAGCCAACTAGTAAGGTACAATGAGCAGTTCTTC. This codes for CASSQLVRYNEQFF.